This paragraph covers one TCR beta chain sequence. The data were obtained in a study of cytomegalovirus exposure and HLA in healthy donors. Whole-study context: Of around 400 genotyped donors, 75% to 90% grouped in the Caucasian-associated ancestry cluster.

This CDR3 has 14 residues. Germline CDR1 SEHNR, CDR2 FQNEAQ (reference sequence). The junction had 1 base not matched to a gene; V was cut back by 0 bases and J by 5 bases. The primer mix had 60 Vbeta and 13 Jbeta primers. Method: immunoSEQ multiplex PCR; TCRdb's copy keeps in-frame clones and lacks some. In all, the sample yields fewer than 200,000 clones. The sample was PBMCs. The sequence came from a man aged 25-45 years in good health and CMV-seronegative. The chain couples TRBV7-9 to TRBJ1-5; TRBD1 aligns across 7 bases. The CDR3, as DNA: TGTGCCAGCAGCTTAGCAGGGGGCTATCAGCCCCAGCATTTT. It codes for CASSLAGGYQPQHF.